This TCR beta chain was obtained from a study of CD8 T cells in ankylosing spondylitis. Study-wide points: Among TCR beta sequences, a motif of several highly homologous variants appeared characteristic of ankylosing spondylitis blood. Clones linked to disease were reported to show significant enrichment in matched ankylosing spondylitis synovial fluid. Peripheral blood held disease-linked clones only at relatively low frequency, and these were CD8+.

One entry per CDR3 protein results from TCRdb running MiXCR on the 5' RACE reads. The data contain 250,000 to 350,000 distinct CDR3 sequences, less than 9.5% of them singletons. The V end was cut by 5 bases, the J end by 7 bases, with 24 bases between. In germline, CDR1 is SGHTA, CDR2 FQGTGA. The CDR3 runs 17 residues. Remarks on this clonotype: Its target is unknown.

Sequenced material: blood, either unsorted or a sorted T cell fraction (not recorded which). This sequence joins TRBV7-3 and TRBJ2-1, with D possibly matching TRBD2 (6 bases). The clonotype originates from a male donor with ankylosing spondylitis. The CDR3 loop is CASSRTVAETPRNEQFF. In DNA form, the CDR3 reads TGTGCCAGCAGCCGGACCGTAGCGGAGACTCCACGAAATGAGCAGTTCTTC.